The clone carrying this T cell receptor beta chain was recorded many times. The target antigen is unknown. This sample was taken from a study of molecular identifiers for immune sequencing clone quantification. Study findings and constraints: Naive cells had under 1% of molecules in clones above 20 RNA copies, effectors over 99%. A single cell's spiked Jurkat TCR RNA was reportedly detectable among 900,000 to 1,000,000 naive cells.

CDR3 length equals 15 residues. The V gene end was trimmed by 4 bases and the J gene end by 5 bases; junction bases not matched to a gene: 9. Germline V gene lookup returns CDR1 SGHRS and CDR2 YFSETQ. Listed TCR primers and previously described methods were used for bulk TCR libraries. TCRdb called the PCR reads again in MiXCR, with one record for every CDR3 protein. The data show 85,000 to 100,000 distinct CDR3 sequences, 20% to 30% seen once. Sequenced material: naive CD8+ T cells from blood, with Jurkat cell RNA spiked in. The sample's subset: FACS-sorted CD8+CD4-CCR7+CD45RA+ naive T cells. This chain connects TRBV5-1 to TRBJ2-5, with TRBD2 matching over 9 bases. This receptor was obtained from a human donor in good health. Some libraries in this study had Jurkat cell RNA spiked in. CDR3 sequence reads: CASSILGTSYETQYF. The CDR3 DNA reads TGCGCCAGCAGCATACTCGGGACTAGCTATGAGACCCAGTACTTC.